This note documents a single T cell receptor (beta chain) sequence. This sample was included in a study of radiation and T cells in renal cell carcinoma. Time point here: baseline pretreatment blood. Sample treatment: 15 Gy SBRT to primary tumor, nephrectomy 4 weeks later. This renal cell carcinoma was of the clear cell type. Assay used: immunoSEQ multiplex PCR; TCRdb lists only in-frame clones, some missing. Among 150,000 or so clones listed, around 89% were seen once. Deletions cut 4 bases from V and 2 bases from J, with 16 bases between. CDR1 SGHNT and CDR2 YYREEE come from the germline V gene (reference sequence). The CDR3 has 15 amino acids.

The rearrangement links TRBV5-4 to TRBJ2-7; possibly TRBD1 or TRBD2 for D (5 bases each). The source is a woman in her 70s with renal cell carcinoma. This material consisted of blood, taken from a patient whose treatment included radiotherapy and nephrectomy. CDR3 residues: CASSLAGTATYEQYF. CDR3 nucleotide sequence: TGTGCCAGCAGCCTAGCCGGGACGGCGACCTACGAGCAGTACTTC.